This T cell receptor beta chain came from a study of CD8+ T cells in alopecia areata. Extracted RNA was reverse transcribed into cDNA, the sequencing template. Only in-frame clones appear in the TCRdb table, and some are missing; sequencing was by immunoSEQ multiplex PCR. The profile covers around 190,000 clones, with approximately 60% appearing a single time and under 5% taken by the ten largest. Concerning this clone itself: Its antigen is still unknown.

PBMCs yielded sorted CD4+ and CD8+ T cells. Trimming left V 5 bases short and J 5 bases short, with 16 bases between. CDR1 and CDR2 (germline): MNHEY, SMNVEV (reference sequence). This CDR3 spans 16 amino acids. Study-level results: Sequenced scalp T cells also include alphabeta T cells resident in normal skin. Patients shared TCRs less clearly than mice did, possibly owing to HLA.

V gene TRBV27 combines with J gene TRBJ1-6, with D maybe TRBD1 (6 bases). The source material was CD8+ T cells sorted from blood. This sequence was found in a human donor in good health. For the CDR3, the DNA is TGTGCCAGCAGTCATGGGGCAGGGACACATAATTCACCCCTCCACTTT. Protein product: CASSHGAGTHNSPLHF.